Presented here are 8 T cell receptor beta chains from one specimen sequenced in a study of metastatic and nonmetastatic thyroid tumors. The entire patient cohort was treatment-naive prior to thyroid surgery. From the PCR reads, TCRdb re-called clones with MiXCR. The profile shows 91,000 or so clones, approximately 12% of them singletons. The source material was blood. The receptor source for this set is a female donor with papillary thyroid cancer or a benign thyroid nodule (not recorded which). Some clones in this sample may be carry-over from other donors' samples.

This clone was recorded at least ten times. The sample contains more than one DNA sequence encoding this CDR3. The chain couples TRBV30 to TRBJ1-6; 11 bases fit TRBD1. CDR1 and CDR2 (germline): GTSNPN, SVGIG (reference sequence). J gave up 9 bases and V 1 base, and 2 bases lay outside the gene matches. This CDR3 has 14 residues. Here the CDR3 DNA reads TGTGCCTGGAGTGGGGGACAGGGGGGTTCACCCCTCCACTTT. It encodes CAWSGGQGGSPLHF. The full variable domain, in which reference TRBV30 and TRBJ1-6 provide the parts outside the CDR3, is SQTIHQWPATLVQPVGSPLSLECTVEGTSNPNLYWYRQAAGRGLQLLFYSVGIGQISSEVPQNLSASRPQDRQFILSSKKLLLSDSGFYLCAWSGGQGGSPLHFGNGTRLTVT.

This clone occurred many times. The genes are TRBV15 and TRBJ2-3; D gene unclear. The V gene lost 0 bases and the J gene lost 6 bases, with 7 bases spanning the gap. The CDR3 loop spans 13 amino acids. In germline, CDR1 is LNHNV, CDR2 YYDKDF (reference sequence). As DNA, the CDR3 is TGTGCCACCAGCAGAGATAGGGCGGATACGCAGTATTTT. Translated, it gives CATSRDRADTQYF.

This clone was counted ten times or more. The chain has TRBV11-1 and TRBJ2-3; 9 nucleotides align to TRBD2. Trimming removed 2 bases from V and 6 bases from J; junction bases left unmatched: 6. The length of the CDR3 is 15 residues. Germline V CDR1 and CDR2: SGHAT, FQDESV (reference sequence). CDR3: CASSLSLAGRDTQYF. CDR3 DNA: TGTGCCAGCAGCTTAAGTCTAGCGGGACGCGATACGCAGTATTTT.

This clone was recorded at least ten times. This same CDR3 is encoded by further DNA sequences in the sample. This rearrangement joins TRBV7-8 to TRBJ2-5, with TRBD2 identical over 9 bases. Germline V gene sequence: CDR1 SGHVS, CDR2 FQNEAQ. The trim removed 6 bases at V and 2 bases at J, leaving 7 bases unmatched. CDR3 length equals 15 residues. The DNA for the CDR3 is TGTGCCAGCAGAAGACTAGCGGAGAGACAAGAGACCCAGTACTTC. It codes for CASRRLAERQETQYF.

V gene TRBV20-1 combines with J gene TRBJ1-5; TRBD1 agrees at 9 bases. The germline CDR1 and CDR2 sequences are DFQATT and SNEGSKA (reference sequence). This CDR3 is 17 amino acids long. V gave up 0 bases and J gave up 1 base; unmatched junction bases: 7. The CDR3 spells CSARDLTGGISNQPQHF. CDR3 bases: TGCAGTGCTAGAGACCTGACAGGGGGGATAAGCAATCAGCCCCAGCATTTT.

This clone was seen at least ten times. The V and J genes are TRBV6-2 or TRBV6-3 and TRBJ2-7, with D possibly matching TRBD1 (6 bases). The CDR3 is 14 residues long. Trimming stripped 2 bases from V and 5 bases from J, with 13 bases between. Germline values: CDR1 MNHEY, CDR2 SVGEGT. The CDR3 spells CASSYQWTADEQYF. CDR3 nucleotide sequence: TGTGCCAGCAGTTACCAGTGGACAGCGGACGAGCAGTACTTC.

The rearrangement joins TRBV20-1 to TRBJ1-2, with D perhaps matching TRBD1 (5 bases). Germline V lookup: CDR1 DFQATT, CDR2 SNEGSKA (reference sequence). V was shortened by 6 bases and J by 2 bases, with 10 bases between the two germline ends. CDR3 length: 12 residues. The chain's CDR3 is CSAVQGNYGYTF. The CDR3 DNA sequence: TGCAGTGCGGTCCAGGGCAACTATGGCTACACCTTC.

This clone was seen ten or more times. The chain uses TRBV12-3 or TRBV12-4 and TRBJ2-6; 7 nucleotides agree with TRBD1. The CDR3 is made up of 15 amino acids. Unmatched junction bases numbered 0, after V lost 4 bases and J lost 0 bases. The CDR3 here is CASSWTGSGANVLTF. CDR3 nucleotide sequence: TGTGCCAGCAGTTGGACAGGCTCTGGGGCCAACGTCCTGACTTTC.